These T cell receptor beta chains were read from a single sample in a study of blood T cell repertoires in COVID-19. TCRdb keeps only in-frame clones here, not all; method: immunoSEQ multiplex PCR. This sample has 220,000 or so clones; just under 85% occur once, and the top ten carry approximately 1.2%. Material: PBMCs or T cells enriched from blood (not recorded which). These receptors were obtained from a woman aged 40-49 years with acute COVID-19. CDR3s include the opening cysteine and the closing phenylalanine or tryptophan. D genes are given only for firm matches. Where a row states a size, it is once, few, many or the class of an expanded clone; other rows omit it.

DNA,CDR3,size,V,J,D,length
TGTGCCAGCAGCCGTAGCGGGGGGTTCACTAGCACAGATACGCAGTATTTT,CASSRSGGFTSTDTQYF,NA,TRBV7-2,TRBJ2-3,TRBD2,17
TGTGCCACCAGCACAAGGCTAGCGAATGAGCAGTTCTTC,CATSTRLANEQFF,NA,TRBV15,TRBJ2-1,NA,13
TGTGCCAGCTCACCTCAGGCTCTATACTATGGCTACACCTTC,CASSPQALYYGYTF,NA,TRBV18,TRBJ1-2,NA,14
TGTGCCAGCAGTGAAACACAGGGGGCTTCGAATGGCTACACCTTC,CASSETQGASNGYTF,NA,TRBV25-1,TRBJ1-2,TRBD1,15
TGTGCCAGCAGCCCAGGGTGGGAAAAACTGTTTTTT,CASSPGWEKLFF,medium-sized,TRBV7-8,TRBJ1-4,NA,12
TGTGCCAGCAGCCACCTCGGTAGCGGGAGGGCCTCCGGGGAGCTGTTTTTT,CASSHLGSGRASGELFF,once,TRBV3-1/TRBV3-2,TRBJ2-2,TRBD2,17
TGTGCCAGCAGCCGGCCGATGGGGCCAGGGGGAAACACTGAAGCTTTCTTT,CASSRPMGPGGNTEAFF,NA,TRBV3-1/TRBV3-2,TRBJ1-1,TRBD1,17
TGTGCCAGCAGTTACTCCTTGCCCAGGGAGACCCAGTACTTC,CASSYSLPRETQYF,NA,TRBV6-2/TRBV6-3,TRBJ2-5,NA,14
TGTGCCAGCTCACCTACAGGGGGCACTAACTATGGCTACACCTTC,CASSPTGGTNYGYTF,few,TRBV18,TRBJ1-2,TRBD1,15
TGCGCCAGCAGACTAGGACCGTCTAACACTGAAGCTTTCTTT,CASRLGPSNTEAFF,NA,TRBV4-1,TRBJ1-1,NA,14
TGTGCCTCGAAAACGCAGGGTTTCGCGTACACTGAAGCTTTCTTT,CASKTQGFAYTEAFF,NA,TRBV30,TRBJ1-1,NA,15
TGTGCCAGCAGCTTGCGGGGGAACACTGAAGCTTTCTTT,CASSLRGNTEAFF,NA,TRBV5-4,TRBJ1-1,NA,13
TGTGCCAGCAGCCGGGGGGGTAGCGGGAGCGTTGAGCAGTTCTTC,CASSRGGSGSVEQFF,NA,TRBV6-6,TRBJ2-1,TRBD2,15
TGTGCCAGCAGCCGTGCGGGTACAGGGGCCGGGGAGCTGTTTTTT,CASSRAGTGAGELFF,NA,TRBV11-2,TRBJ2-2,TRBD1,15
TGTGCCAGCAAAGACAGGGGGCACCAAAACTATGGCTACACCTTC,CASKDRGHQNYGYTF,NA,TRBV27,TRBJ1-2,TRBD1,15
TGTGCCTGGAGCCCCGGGACAGGCACCGGGGAGCTGTTTTTT,CAWSPGTGTGELFF,NA,TRBV30,TRBJ2-2,TRBD1,14
TGTGCCACCTGGGGGACAGGGTCCAACGAGCAGTACTTC,CATWGTGSNEQYF,NA,TRBV19,TRBJ2-7,TRBD1,13
TGCGCCAGCAGCTTGGGCGGGCGGTTGACTGAAGCTTTCTTT,CASSLGGRLTEAFF,NA,TRBV5-1,TRBJ1-1,NA,14
TGTGCCAGCAGCCCCCGAACGGGACTGTACCGACCCTACGAGCAGTACTTC,CASSPRTGLYRPYEQYF,NA,TRBV3-1/TRBV3-2,TRBJ2-7,NA,17
TGTGCCAGCAGGGGACAGGGTGGGACCGGGGAGCTGTTTTTT,CASRGQGGTGELFF,NA,TRBV2,TRBJ2-2,TRBD1,14
TGTGCCAGCAAGAGGGTGGGGGAGACCCAGTACTTC,CASKRVGETQYF,NA,TRBV28,TRBJ2-5,NA,12
TGCAGTGCTAGTCGAGCTAGCGCAAAAGAGACCCAGTACTTC,CSASRASAKETQYF,NA,TRBV20-1,TRBJ2-5,NA,14
TGTGCCAGCAGCCAAGGGGCCTTCTATGGCTACACCTTC,CASSQGAFYGYTF,NA,TRBV11-2,TRBJ1-2,NA,13
TGTGCCAGCTCCCGGGACAGGGTCTCCTACAATGAGCAGTTCTTC,CASSRDRVSYNEQFF,NA,TRBV18,TRBJ2-1,TRBD1,15
TGTGCCAGCAGCCAAATGACAGGGTTGACACCCCTCCACTTT,CASSQMTGLTPLHF,NA,TRBV3-1/TRBV3-2,TRBJ1-6,TRBD1,14
TGTGCCAGCAGCTTTCTGCCAGGGGGTGATGAGCAGTTCTTC,CASSFLPGGDEQFF,NA,TRBV7-3,TRBJ2-1,TRBD1,14
TGTGCCAGCAGCTCGGACACCCTCTATGGCTACACCTTC,CASSSDTLYGYTF,NA,TRBV5-6,TRBJ1-2,NA,13
TGTGCCAGCAGCTTGGGACTAGAGAAGAATGAGCAGTTCTTC,CASSLGLEKNEQFF,NA,TRBV6-5,TRBJ2-1,TRBD2,14
TGCAGCGTTGAAAGACTAGCGGGAGTAACAGGGGCCAACGTCCTGACTTTC,CSVERLAGVTGANVLTF,NA,TRBV29-1,TRBJ2-6,TRBD2,17
TGTGCCAGCAGTTTTCAACCTAGCGGGAGGCCACTTTCCTACGAGCAGTACTTC,CASSFQPSGRPLSYEQYF,NA,TRBV28,TRBJ2-7,TRBD2,18
TGTGCCAGCAGTGAACGTCGGACAGGGGGCACGGATAATTCACCCCTCCACTTT,CASSERRTGGTDNSPLHF,once,TRBV2,TRBJ1-6,TRBD1,18
TGTGCCAGCAGGTCGGACAGATCAACCGGGGAGCTGTTTTTT,CASRSDRSTGELFF,NA,TRBV6-5,TRBJ2-2,NA,14
TGTGCCAGCAGCCACGGATTAGCGGGGGAAAACAATGAGCAGTTCTTC,CASSHGLAGENNEQFF,NA,TRBV3-1/TRBV3-2,TRBJ2-1,TRBD2,16
TGTGCCAGCAGCTTGGGGGTCGCGGCCTCGAATTCACCCCTCCACTTT,CASSLGVAASNSPLHF,NA,TRBV5-6,TRBJ1-6,NA,16
TGTGCCAGCAGCTTGGTTATCGCGGGAGGGCAAGAGACCCAGTACTTC,CASSLVIAGGQETQYF,NA,TRBV5-4,TRBJ2-5,TRBD2,16
TGTGCCAGCAGTCCCGTGGACAGCTCCTACGAGCAGTACTTC,CASSPVDSSYEQYF,NA,TRBV7-9,TRBJ2-7,NA,14
TGCGCCAGCAGATCCTACGGGCAGGGGCCGAACACTGAAGCTTTCTTT,CASRSYGQGPNTEAFF,NA,TRBV10-1,TRBJ1-1,NA,16
TGTGCCAGCAGCGCAGGGGTCGCTCAAGAGACCCAGTACTTC,CASSAGVAQETQYF,NA,TRBV11-2,TRBJ2-5,NA,14
TGTGCCAGCAGCTCCCCGGGACTTTCTCACACAGATACGCAGTATTTT,CASSSPGLSHTDTQYF,once,TRBV5-4,TRBJ2-3,NA,16
TGCGCCAGCAGCTTATCGGGGTCCGACACCGGGGAGCTGTTTTTT,CASSLSGSDTGELFF,NA,TRBV5-1,TRBJ2-2,NA,15
TGTGCCAGCAGCGATTCGGACAGGCCTCCGGGAGGCTACACCTTC,CASSDSDRPPGGYTF,NA,TRBV28,TRBJ1-2,TRBD1,15